Listed below are T cell receptor beta chains from one sample, sequenced in a study of cytomegalovirus exposure and HLA in healthy donors. TCRdb keeps only in-frame clones here, not all; method: immunoSEQ multiplex PCR. The sample holds around 180,000 clones, about four fifths seen once. Input material: PBMCs. These TCRs come from a man aged 18-30 years in good health and CMV-seronegative. The CDR3 runs from the conserved cysteine through the conserved F or W. Fields, in order: V gene, D gene, J gene, clone size, CDR3 DNA, CDR3 protein. D genes are given only for firm matches. Clone size is stated in some rows and not others, as once, few, many or a class when expanded.

>TRBV9|TRBD2|TRBJ2-1|.
TGTGCCAGCAGCCTCAATAGCGGGAGGGCGGGCAATGAGCAGTTCTTC
CASSLNSGRAGNEQFF
>TRBV6-5|TRBD1|TRBJ1-1|.
TGTGCCAGCAGTTACCATCCGACAGGGGGAGGTGAAGCTTTCTTT
CASSYHPTGGGEAFF
>TRBV7-2|TRBD1|TRBJ2-7|.
TGTGCCAGCAGCACGATAGGGACAGTCGGTTACGAGCAGTACTTC
CASSTIGTVGYEQYF
>TRBV27|.|TRBJ2-7|once
TGTGCCAGCACGGGGGGCCTCGAGCAGTACTTC
CASTGGLEQYF
>TRBV19|TRBD1|TRBJ2-1|.
TGTGCCAGTAGTATAGTTACAGGGGACTACAATGAGCAGTTCTTC
CASSIVTGDYNEQFF
>TRBV6-5|TRBD1|TRBJ2-5|.
TGTGCCAGCAGTCCTGGACAGGGACGAGAGACCCAGTACTTC
CASSPGQGRETQYF
>TRBV5-4|TRBD2|TRBJ2-3|.
TGTGCCAGCAGCTTGGGGTTAGCGGGAGATACGCAGTATTTT
CASSLGLAGDTQYF
>TRBV25-1|.|TRBJ2-7|.
TGTGCCAGCAGTGCGGGAGAGCAGTACTTC
CASSAGEQYF
>TRBV7-6|TRBD1|TRBJ2-2|once
TGTGCCAGCAGCTTAGGGACAGGGGGCGCGACCGGGGAGCTGTTTTTT
CASSLGTGGATGELFF
>TRBV7-2|.|TRBJ2-2|.
TGTGCCAGCAGCCCCATGGCAGGGATGTCCACCGGGGAGCTGTTTTTT
CASSPMAGMSTGELFF